This T cell receptor beta chain derives from a study of blood T cell repertoires in COVID-19. Per the germline V gene, CDR1 is MDHEN and CDR2 is SYDVKM. There are 12 residues in the CDR3. With 6 bases clipped from V and 4 bases from J, the junction kept 1 base outside the gene matches. Measured with immunoSEQ multiplex PCR; TCRdb has only the in-frame clones, and not every one. The data hold 230,000 or so clones, with about 87% observed a single time. This clonotype was sampled from a young woman who had recovered from COVID-19. V usage is TRBV28 and J usage is TRBJ2-7; 9 bases are a match to TRBD1. Sequencing input: PBMCs or T cells enriched from blood (not recorded which). CDR3 loop: CASRGQGYEQYF. The CDR3 DNA is TGTGCCAGCAGGGGACAGGGATACGAGCAGTACTTC.